Presented here are 25 T cell receptor beta chains from one specimen sequenced in a study of cytomegalovirus exposure and HLA in healthy donors. The PCR had 60 Vbeta and 13 Jbeta primers. Repertoires were generated with immunoSEQ multiplex PCR, while TCRdb's copy carries only in-frame clones and drops some. Among about 82,000 clones listed, more than 60% were seen once. Sequenced material: PBMCs. Receptors originate from a human donor in good health.

The V gene is TRBV11-2, the J gene TRBJ2-7; the D gene is possibly TRBD2 (7 bases). Germline V lookup: CDR1 SGHAT, CDR2 FQNNGV. V was pared by 5 bases and J by 3 bases, with 14 bases between. There are 14 residues in the CDR3. As DNA, the CDR3 is TGTGCCAGCAGCGGGGGGGCAGGGGTCTACGAGCAGTACTTC. Translating gives CASSGGAGVYEQYF.

The chain employs TRBV7-6 and TRBJ2-1; 9 nucleotides agree with TRBD1. Per the germline V gene, CDR1 is SGHVS and CDR2 is FNYEAQ. This CDR3 comprises 16 residues. V gave up 5 bases and J gave up 7 bases; unmatched junction bases: 12. CDR3 nucleotides: TGTGCCAGCAGCCCACGGGGACAGGGTATTTTGAATGAGCAGTTCTTC. Protein: CASSPRGQGILNEQFF. The full variable domain, its missing parts supplied by reference TRBV7-6 and TRBJ2-1, is GAGVSQSPRYKVTKRGQDVALRCDPISGHVSLYWYRQALGQGPEFLTYFNYEAQQDKSGLPNDRFSAERPEGSISTLTIQRTEQRDSAMYRCASSPRGQGILNEQFFGPGTRLTVL.

This clone was seen once. This rearrangement joins TRBV7-2 to TRBJ2-5; D gene ambiguous. CDR1 is SGHTA and CDR2 is FQGNSA in the germline V gene. V lost 4 bases and J lost 4, with 4 bases in between. The CDR3 totals 11 residues. The CDR3 DNA reads as TGTGCCAGCAGCTCGTCAGAGACCCAGTACTTC. This gives the protein CASSSSETQYF.

The CDR3 spells CASSLKRTRGAISLYGYTF. In nucleotides, the CDR3 is TGTGCCAGCAGCTTAAAGCGGACCAGGGGGGCGATCTCTCTCTATGGCTACACCTTC. The chain carries TRBV7-2 and TRBJ1-2; 7 positions agree with TRBD1. The CDR3 length is 19 residues. CDR1 is SGHTA and CDR2 is FQGNSA in the germline V gene. V dropped 2 bases and J dropped 4; count of bases not matched to a gene: 19.

This chain joins TRBV2 and TRBJ1-5; 8 bases fit TRBD1. The germline V gene has CDR1 SNHLY and CDR2 FYNNEI. The CDR3 has 15 residues. V lost 6 bases, J lost 6 bases, and 10 bases stayed unmatched. The CDR3 nucleotides are TGTGCCAGCAGCCGCGGACAGGGAAAGGGTCAGCCCCAGCATTTT. Translating gives CASSRGQGKGQPQHF.

The gene calls are TRBV11-2 and TRBJ2-1, with D possibly TRBD2 on 6 matching bases. CDR1 SGHAT and CDR2 FQNNGV come from the germline V gene. The CDR3 extends over 17 amino acids. The germline V and J ends were trimmed by 1 base and 0 bases, with 13 bases remaining between them. The CDR3 sequence is CASSLVLNGGSYNEQFF. The DNA of the CDR3 is TGTGCCAGCAGCTTAGTGCTTAACGGGGGCTCCTACAATGAGCAGTTCTTC.

This clone was picked up one time. The J gene is TRBJ2-1, the V gene TRBV5-6; 9 bases are a match to TRBD2. The CDR3 runs to 16 residues. V trimming: 0 bases; J trimming: 2 bases; junction bases outside the gene matches: 3. Germline-derived CDR1 and CDR2 are SGHDT and YYEEEE. The CDR3 sequence: CASSLARLAAYNEQFF. CDR3 coding DNA: TGTGCCAGCAGCTTGGCGCGACTAGCGGCCTACAATGAGCAGTTCTTC.

The chain employs TRBV5-4 and TRBJ1-2, with D tentatively TRBD1 (6 bases). The CDR3 is 14 amino acids. Germline values: CDR1 SGHNT, CDR2 YYREEE (reference sequence). Trimming stripped 0 bases from V and 2 bases from J, with 8 bases between. The CDR3 is CASSLDRVNYGYTF. The DNA of the CDR3 is TGTGCCAGCAGCTTGGACAGGGTAAACTATGGCTACACCTTC.

V and J are TRBV9 and TRBJ2-1; 10 bases line up with TRBD2. Per the germline V gene, CDR1 is SGDLS and CDR2 is YYNGEE. Germline trimming cut 3 bases from V and 0 bases from J; bases unmatched to any gene: 3. This CDR3 has 16 amino acids. The CDR3 protein is CASSGTSGHSYNEQFF. DNA for the CDR3: TGTGCCAGCAGCGGGACTAGCGGCCACTCCTACAATGAGCAGTTCTTC.

The rearrangement links TRBV9 to TRBJ2-3; tentatively, D is TRBD2 (7 bases). From germline, CDR1 is SGDLS and CDR2 YYNGEE. The ends were cut back, 4 bases at V and 0 bases at J, with 18 bases in the middle. The CDR3 contains 17 residues. The CDR3 here is CASSLQGGGQSTDTQYF. The CDR3 region has the DNA TGTGCCAGCAGCTTACAAGGGGGGGGACAAAGCACAGATACGCAGTATTTT. Drawing the rest from reference TRBV9 and TRBJ2-3, the complete variable domain is DSGVTQTPKHLITATGQRVTLRCSPRSGDLSVYWYQQSLDQGLQFLIQYYNGEERAKGNILERFSAQQFPDLHSELNLSSLELGDSALYFCASSLQGGGQSTDTQYFGPGTRLTVL.

V is TRBV27 and J is TRBJ1-2; D possibly corresponds to TRBD1 (5 bases). The CDR3 totals 16 residues. V lost 8 bases, J lost 4 bases, and 23 bases lay in between. Germline lookup yields CDR1 MNHEY and CDR2 SMNVEV (reference sequence). The CDR3 sequence is CASAAGLTDGSYGYTF. CDR3 coding DNA: TGTGCCAGCGCCGCGGGACTTACCGACGGGAGCTATGGCTACACCTTC.

This chain uses TRBV5-4 with TRBJ2-1, with 11 bases matching TRBD1. V shed 9 bases and J 9 bases; nucleotides not matched to a gene: 5. The CDR3 is 12 amino acids. Per germline, CDR1 SGHNT and CDR2 YYREEE (reference sequence). CDR3 amino acids: CATRDRGSEQFF. The CDR3 region has the DNA TGTGCCACCCGGGACAGGGGGAGTGAGCAGTTCTTC.

This clone occurred a few times. The chain carries TRBV5-4 and TRBJ2-7; no definite D call. Trimming shortened V by 4 bases and J by 3 bases, and 11 bases separated the two germline ends. The CDR3 is 13 residues long. CDR1 and CDR2 from the germline V gene are SGHNT and YYREEE (reference sequence). For the CDR3, the DNA is TGTGCCAGCAGCGTGGACGGTTACTACGAGCAGTACTTC. Protein: CASSVDGYYEQYF. Drawing the rest from reference TRBV5-4 and TRBJ2-7, the complete variable domain is ETGVTQSPTHLIKTRGQQVTLRCSSQSGHNTVSWYQQALGQGPQFIFQYYREEENGRGNFPPRFSGLQFPNYSSELNVNALELDDSALYLCASSVDGYYEQYFGPGTRLTVT.

This sequence joins TRBV14 and TRBJ2-1; weak D call: TRBD2 (5 bases). V was clipped by 2 bases and J by 7 bases, with 15 bases between them. Germline V lookup: CDR1 SGHDN, CDR2 FVKESK. The CDR3 consists of 15 residues. CDR3: CASSQSGIPWNEQFF. The DNA of the CDR3 is TGTGCCAGCAGCCAATCCGGGATCCCGTGGAATGAGCAGTTCTTC.

The rearrangement uses TRBV7-9 and TRBJ1-1; 10 nucleotides agree with TRBD1. The CDR3 is 17 amino acids. V was clipped by 4 bases and J by 2 bases; unmatched bases: 10. CDR1 SEHNR and CDR2 FQNEAQ come from the germline V gene (reference sequence). Here the CDR3 DNA reads TGTGCCAGCAGCTCGCCGGGACAGGGGACGGTAAACACTGAAGCTTTCTTT. This sequence encodes CASSSPGQGTVNTEAFF.

This clone was seen a single time. J is TRBJ1-5 and V is TRBV5-6; D possibly corresponds to TRBD1 (6 bases). The germline V and J ends were trimmed by 3 bases and 7 bases, with 14 bases remaining between them. The CDR3 runs 14 residues. Germline values: CDR1 SGHDT, CDR2 YYEEEE. Here the CDR3 reads CASSSRPGGQPQHF. The CDR3 DNA reads TGTGCCAGCAGCTCCCGGCCGGGGGGCCAGCCCCAGCATTTT.

V and J are TRBV7-9 and TRBJ2-7; D is possibly TRBD1 (6 bases). V lost 6 bases, J lost 2 bases, and 11 bases lay in between. The length of the CDR3 is 13 residues. Germline V gives CDR1 SEHNR, CDR2 FQNEAQ (reference sequence). The DNA of the CDR3 is TGTGCCAGCAGTCGGACAGAGCCCTACGAGCAGTACTTC. Translating gives CASSRTEPYEQYF.

The chain is built from TRBV13 and TRBJ2-1, with D hard to call. CDR3 length: 13 amino acids. Germline V gene data show CDR1 as PRHDT and CDR2 as FYEKMQ (reference sequence). Between the trimmed V and J ends, which lost 5 bases and 7 bases, there was a span of 12 bases. CDR3 in amino acids: CASSLMNTNEQFF. The CDR3, as DNA: TGTGCCAGCAGCCTAATGAATACGAATGAGCAGTTCTTC.

V gene TRBV4-1 combines with J gene TRBJ2-1; the match to TRBD2 covers 13 bases. Losses at the gene ends were 4 bases for V and 10 bases for J; bases not matched to a gene: 10. This CDR3 region has 16 residues. Germline V gives CDR1 MGHRA, CDR2 YSYEKL. The CDR3 bases are TGCGCCAGCAGCCTGACTAGCGGGGGGCCAAATCAGGAGCAGTTCTTC. This gives the protein CASSLTSGGPNQEQFF.

The chain uses TRBV30 and TRBJ1-2; the match to TRBD1 covers 8 bases. The V and J ends lost 4 bases and 3 bases, in that order; junction bases with no gene match: 7. From germline, CDR1 is GTSNPN and CDR2 SVGIG (reference sequence). The length of the CDR3 is 14 residues. The CDR3 protein is CAWTSRDRYYGYTF. The DNA for the CDR3 is TGTGCCTGGACAAGCCGGGACAGGTACTATGGCTACACCTTC.

Regarding this clone: A junction end diverges from the germline sequence, so it may reflect a read error. The genes are TRBV5-6 and TRBJ1-6; TRBD1 agrees at 10 bases. In germline, CDR1 is SGHDT, CDR2 YYEEEE. The CDR3 has 18 amino acids. The CDR3 protein is CASSLGTGGFSYNSPLNF. The CDR3 DNA reads as TGTGCCAGCAGCTTGGGGACAGGGGGTTTCTCCTATAATTCACCCCTCAACTTT.

The chain recombines TRBV19 with TRBJ1-5; 9 nucleotides match TRBD1. The CDR3 has 15 amino acids. Germline V gene lookup returns CDR1 LNHDA and CDR2 SQIVND (reference sequence). Trimming removed 0 bases from V and 5 bases from J; junction bases left unmatched: 2. CDR3 nucleotides: TGTGCCAGTAGTATAGACCGGACAGGGGATCAGCCCCAGCATTTT. It is translated as CASSIDRTGDQPQHF.

Only a few counts were recorded for this clone. The rearrangement joins TRBV4-3 to TRBJ1-5; D unresolved. The CDR3 spans 16 residues. Germline V gene lookup returns CDR1 LGHNA and CDR2 YSLEER. V was pared by 1 base and J by 4 bases, with 14 bases between. The CDR3 coding sequence is TGCGCCAGCAGCCAAGTAGGGAGGGTTGGGAATCAGCCCCAGCATTTT. Residues: CASSQVGRVGNQPQHF.

The gene calls are TRBV5-6 and TRBJ2-7; D gene uncertain. Germline CDR1 reads SGHDT; CDR2 reads YYEEEE. The CDR3 is 14 residues long. Trimming took off 0 bases at V and 5 bases at J, with 12 bases between the two ends. The CDR3 DNA reads as TGTGCCAGCAGCTTGGGCCCGGGTAGCCACGAGCAGTACTTC. This sequence encodes CASSLGPGSHEQYF. Variable domain in full (rest from reference TRBV5-6 and TRBJ2-7): DAGVTQSPTHLIKTRGQQVTLRCSPKSGHDTVSWYQQALGQGPQFIFQYYEEEERQRGNFPDRFSGHQFPNYSSELNVNALLLGDSALYLCASSLGPGSHEQYFGPGTRLTVT.

J is TRBJ1-4 and V is TRBV6-5; a possible D gene is TRBD1 (6 bases). This CDR3 spans 16 amino acids. Trimming removed 2 bases at V and 7 bases at J, with 17 bases between. Germline V CDR1 and CDR2: MNHEY, SVGAGI. The CDR3 region has the DNA TGTGCCAGCAGTTACAGGCCAACAGGGAGTATTGAAAAACTGTTTTTT. Its protein product is CASSYRPTGSIEKLFF.